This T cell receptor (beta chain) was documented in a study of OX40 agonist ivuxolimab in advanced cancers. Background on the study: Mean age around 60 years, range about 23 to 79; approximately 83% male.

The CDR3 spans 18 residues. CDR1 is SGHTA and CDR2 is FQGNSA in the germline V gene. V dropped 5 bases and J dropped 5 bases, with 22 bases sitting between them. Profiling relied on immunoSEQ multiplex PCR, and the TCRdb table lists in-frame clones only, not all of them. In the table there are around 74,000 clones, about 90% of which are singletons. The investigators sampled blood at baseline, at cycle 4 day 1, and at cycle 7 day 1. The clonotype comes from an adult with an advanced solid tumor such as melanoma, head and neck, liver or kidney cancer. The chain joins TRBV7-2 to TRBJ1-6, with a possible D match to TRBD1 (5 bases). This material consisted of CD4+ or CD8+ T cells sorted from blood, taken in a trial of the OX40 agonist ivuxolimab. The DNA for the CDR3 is TGTGCCAGCAGCCTCCGGGGCGCGGGGAGGTTAAATAATTCACCCCTCCACTTT. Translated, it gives CASSLRGAGRLNNSPLHF.